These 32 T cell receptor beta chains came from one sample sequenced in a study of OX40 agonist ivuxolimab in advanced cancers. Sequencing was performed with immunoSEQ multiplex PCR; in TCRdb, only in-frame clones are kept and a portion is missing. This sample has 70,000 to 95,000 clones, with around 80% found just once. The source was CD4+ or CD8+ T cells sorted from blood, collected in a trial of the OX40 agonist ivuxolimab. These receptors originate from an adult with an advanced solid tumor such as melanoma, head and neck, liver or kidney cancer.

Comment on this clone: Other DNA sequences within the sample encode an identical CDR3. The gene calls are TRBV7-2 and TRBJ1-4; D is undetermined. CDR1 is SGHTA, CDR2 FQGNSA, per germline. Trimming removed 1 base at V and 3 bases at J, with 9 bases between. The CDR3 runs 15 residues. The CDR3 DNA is TGTGCCAGCAGCTTAGTCGGGAGTTCTAATGAAAAACTGTTTTTT. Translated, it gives CASSLVGSSNEKLFF.

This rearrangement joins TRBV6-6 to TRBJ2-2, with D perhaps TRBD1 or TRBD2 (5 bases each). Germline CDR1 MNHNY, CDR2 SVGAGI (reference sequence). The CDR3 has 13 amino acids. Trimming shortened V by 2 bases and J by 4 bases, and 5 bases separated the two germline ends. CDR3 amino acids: CASSYGTTGELFF. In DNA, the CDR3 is TGTGCCAGCAGTTACGGGACCACCGGGGAGCTGTTTTTT.

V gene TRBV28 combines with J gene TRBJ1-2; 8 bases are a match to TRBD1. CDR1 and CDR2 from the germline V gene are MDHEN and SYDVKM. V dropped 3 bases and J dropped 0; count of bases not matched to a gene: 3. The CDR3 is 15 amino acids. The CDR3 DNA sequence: TGTGCCAGCAGTTTGGGACAGGCCACTAACTATGGCTACACCTTC. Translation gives CASSLGQATNYGYTF.

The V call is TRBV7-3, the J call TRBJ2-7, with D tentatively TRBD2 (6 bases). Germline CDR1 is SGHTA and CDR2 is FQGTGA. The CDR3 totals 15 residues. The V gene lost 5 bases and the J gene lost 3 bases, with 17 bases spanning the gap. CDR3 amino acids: CASSVQPGLHYEQYF. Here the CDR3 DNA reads TGTGCCAGCAGCGTCCAGCCGGGACTCCACTACGAGCAGTACTTC.

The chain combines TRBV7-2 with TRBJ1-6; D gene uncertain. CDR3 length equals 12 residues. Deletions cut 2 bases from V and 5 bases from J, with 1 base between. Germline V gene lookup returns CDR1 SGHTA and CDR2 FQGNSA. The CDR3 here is CASSLNNSPLHF. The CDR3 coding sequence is TGTGCCAGCAGCTTAAATAATTCACCCCTCCACTTT.

The CDR3 spells CASIVTGLSYEQYF. CDR3 bases: TGTGCCAGCATCGTTACAGGACTATCCTACGAGCAGTACTTC. The V gene is TRBV6-1, the J gene TRBJ2-7; a weak D match, TRBD2 (6 bases). The CDR3 consists of 14 residues. In germline, CDR1 is MNHNS, CDR2 SASEGT. V was shortened by 7 bases and J by 1 base, with 14 bases between the two germline ends.

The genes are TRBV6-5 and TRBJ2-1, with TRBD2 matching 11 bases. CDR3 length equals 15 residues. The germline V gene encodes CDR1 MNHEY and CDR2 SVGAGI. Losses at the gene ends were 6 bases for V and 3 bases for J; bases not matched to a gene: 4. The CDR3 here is CASSSGTSGYNEQFF. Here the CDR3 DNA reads TGTGCCAGCAGCTCCGGGACTAGCGGCTACAATGAGCAGTTCTTC.

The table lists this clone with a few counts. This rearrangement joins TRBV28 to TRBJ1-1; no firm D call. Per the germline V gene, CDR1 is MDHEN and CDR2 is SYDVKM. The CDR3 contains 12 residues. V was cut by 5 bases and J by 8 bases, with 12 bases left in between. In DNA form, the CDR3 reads TGTGCCAGCAGTCACTATTCGCGAGAAGCTTTCTTT. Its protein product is CASSHYSREAFF.

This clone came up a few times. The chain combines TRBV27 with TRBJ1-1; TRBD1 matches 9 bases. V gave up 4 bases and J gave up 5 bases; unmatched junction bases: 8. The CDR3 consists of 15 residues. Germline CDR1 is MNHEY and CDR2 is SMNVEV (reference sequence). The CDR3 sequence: CASSSGGTGRTEAFF. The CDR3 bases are TGTGCCAGCAGTTCGGGTGGGACAGGGAGAACTGAAGCTTTCTTT.

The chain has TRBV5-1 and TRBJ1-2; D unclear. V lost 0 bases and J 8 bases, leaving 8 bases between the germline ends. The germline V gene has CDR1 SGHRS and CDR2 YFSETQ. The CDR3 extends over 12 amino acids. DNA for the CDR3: TGCGCCAGCAGCTTGGGGACTGGAGGCTACACCTTC. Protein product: CASSLGTGGYTF.

The CDR3 bases are TGTGCCAGCCAGGGGAATAGCAATCAGCCCCAGCATTTT. Its translation is CASQGNSNQPQHF. This chain connects TRBV7-9 to TRBJ1-5, with D maybe TRBD1 (6 bases). The CDR3 consists of 13 residues. Germline V gives CDR1 SEHNR, CDR2 FQNEAQ (reference sequence). The V and J ends lost 8 bases and 0 bases respectively, with 8 bases between them. Full variable domain (rest looked up from reference TRBV7-9 and TRBJ1-5): DTGVSQNPRHKITKRGQNVTFRCDPISEHNRLYWYRQTLGQGPEFLTYFQNEAQLEKSRLLSDRFSAERPKGSFSTLEIQRTEQGDSAMYLCASQGNSNQPQHFGDGTRLSIL.

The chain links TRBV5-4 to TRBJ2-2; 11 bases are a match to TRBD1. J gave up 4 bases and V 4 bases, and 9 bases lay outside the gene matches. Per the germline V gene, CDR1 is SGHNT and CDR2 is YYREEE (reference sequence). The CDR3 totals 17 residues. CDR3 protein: CASSARGTGGGTGELFF. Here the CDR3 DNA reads TGTGCCAGCAGCGCGCGGGGGACAGGGGGTGGCACCGGGGAGCTGTTTTTT.

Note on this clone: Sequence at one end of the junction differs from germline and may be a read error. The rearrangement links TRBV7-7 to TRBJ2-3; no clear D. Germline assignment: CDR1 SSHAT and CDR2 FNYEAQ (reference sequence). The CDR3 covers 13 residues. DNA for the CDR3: TGTGCTAGCATCCTCACTGGTGGAGATACGCAGTATTTT. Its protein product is CASILTGGDTQYF.

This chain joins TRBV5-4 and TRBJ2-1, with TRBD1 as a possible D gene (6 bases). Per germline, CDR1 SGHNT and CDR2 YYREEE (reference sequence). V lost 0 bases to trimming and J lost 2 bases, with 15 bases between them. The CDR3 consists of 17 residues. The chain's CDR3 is CASSLGNPGATYNEQFF. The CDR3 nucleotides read TGTGCCAGCAGCTTGGGAAACCCAGGGGCGACCTACAATGAGCAGTTCTTC. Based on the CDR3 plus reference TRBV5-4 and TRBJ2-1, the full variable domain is ETGVTQSPTHLIKTRGQQVTLRCSSQSGHNTVSWYQQALGQGPQFIFQYYREEENGRGNFPPRFSGLQFPNYSSELNVNALELDDSALYLCASSLGNPGATYNEQFFGPGTRLTVL.

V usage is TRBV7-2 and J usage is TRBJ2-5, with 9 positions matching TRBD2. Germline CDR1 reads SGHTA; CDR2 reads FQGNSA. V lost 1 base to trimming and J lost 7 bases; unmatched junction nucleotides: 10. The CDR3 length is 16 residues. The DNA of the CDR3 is TGTGCCAGCAGCTTAGAAGGCGGGGGGGCCGGGGGGACCCAGTACTTC. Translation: CASSLEGGGAGGTQYF.

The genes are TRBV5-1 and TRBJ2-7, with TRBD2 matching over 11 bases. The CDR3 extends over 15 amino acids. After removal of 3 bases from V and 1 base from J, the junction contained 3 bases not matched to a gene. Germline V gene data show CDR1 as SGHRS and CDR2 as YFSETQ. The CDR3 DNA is TGCGCCAGCAGCTCGCTAGCGGGAGGTTCCTACGAGCAGTACTTC. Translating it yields CASSSLAGGSYEQYF.

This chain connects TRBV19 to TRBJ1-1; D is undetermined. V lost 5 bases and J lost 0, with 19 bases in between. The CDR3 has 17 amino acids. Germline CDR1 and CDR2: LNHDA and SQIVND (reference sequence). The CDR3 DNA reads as TGTGCCAGTAGTCTCTACACACCCCTTACAGTGAACACTGAAGCTTTCTTT. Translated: CASSLYTPLTVNTEAFF.

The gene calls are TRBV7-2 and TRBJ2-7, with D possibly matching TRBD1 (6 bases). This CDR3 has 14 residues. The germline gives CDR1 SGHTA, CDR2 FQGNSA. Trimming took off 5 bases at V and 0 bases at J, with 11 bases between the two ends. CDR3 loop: CASSLVQGSYEQYF. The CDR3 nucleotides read TGTGCCAGCAGCCTTGTACAGGGCTCCTACGAGCAGTACTTC.

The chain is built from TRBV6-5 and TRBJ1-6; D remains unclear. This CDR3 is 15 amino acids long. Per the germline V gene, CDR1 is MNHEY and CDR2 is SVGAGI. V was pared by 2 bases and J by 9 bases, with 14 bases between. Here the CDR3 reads CASSYQGRLLSPLHF. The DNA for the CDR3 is TGTGCCAGCAGTTACCAAGGCAGGTTACTTTCACCCCTCCACTTT.

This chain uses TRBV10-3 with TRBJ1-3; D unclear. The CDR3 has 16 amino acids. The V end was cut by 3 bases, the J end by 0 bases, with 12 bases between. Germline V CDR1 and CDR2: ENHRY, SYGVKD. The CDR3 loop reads CAISEMAPFSGNTIYF. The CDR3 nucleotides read TGTGCCATCAGTGAAATGGCTCCGTTCTCTGGAAACACCATATATTTT.

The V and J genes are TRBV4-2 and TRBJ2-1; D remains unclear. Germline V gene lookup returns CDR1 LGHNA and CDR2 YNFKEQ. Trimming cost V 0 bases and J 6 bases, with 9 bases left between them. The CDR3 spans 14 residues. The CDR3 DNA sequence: TGTGCCAGCAGCCAAGAGGTCGGCCGCAATGAGCAGTTCTTC. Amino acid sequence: CASSQEVGRNEQFF.

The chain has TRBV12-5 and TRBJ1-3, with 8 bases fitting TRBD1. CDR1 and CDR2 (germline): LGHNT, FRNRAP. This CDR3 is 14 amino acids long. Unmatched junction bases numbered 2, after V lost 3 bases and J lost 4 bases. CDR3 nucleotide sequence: TGTGCTAGTGGTTTCTGGACAGGGGGAAACACCATATATTTT. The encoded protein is CASGFWTGGNTIYF.

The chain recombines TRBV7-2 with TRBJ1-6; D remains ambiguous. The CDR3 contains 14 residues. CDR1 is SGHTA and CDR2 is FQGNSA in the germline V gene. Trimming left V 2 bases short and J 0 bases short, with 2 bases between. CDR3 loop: CASSLRSYNSPLHF. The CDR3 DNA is TGTGCCAGCAGCTTACGCTCCTATAATTCACCCCTCCACTTT.

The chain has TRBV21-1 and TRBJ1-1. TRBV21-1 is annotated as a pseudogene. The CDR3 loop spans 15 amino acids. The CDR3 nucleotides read TGTGCCAGCAGCAAAGAGGGGGGAGCGAACACTGAAGCTTTCTTT. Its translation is CASSKEGGANTEAFF.

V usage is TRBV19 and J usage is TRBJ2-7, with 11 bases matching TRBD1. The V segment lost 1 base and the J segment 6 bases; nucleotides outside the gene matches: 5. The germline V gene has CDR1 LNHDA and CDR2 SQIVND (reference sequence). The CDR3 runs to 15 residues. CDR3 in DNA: TGTGCCAGTAGTATAGGGGGACAGGGGGTTTTCGAGCAGTACTTC. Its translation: CASSIGGQGVFEQYF.

CDR3 amino acids: CASSRDQGAPYEQYF. DNA for the CDR3: TGTGCCAGCAGTCGCGACCAGGGAGCTCCCTACGAGCAGTACTTC. The rearrangement uses TRBV6-8 and TRBJ2-7; tentatively, D is TRBD1 or TRBD2 (5 bases each). The CDR3 covers 15 residues. Germline CDR1 and CDR2: MNHGY and SAAAGT. Trimming stripped 5 bases from V and 2 bases from J, with 16 bases between.

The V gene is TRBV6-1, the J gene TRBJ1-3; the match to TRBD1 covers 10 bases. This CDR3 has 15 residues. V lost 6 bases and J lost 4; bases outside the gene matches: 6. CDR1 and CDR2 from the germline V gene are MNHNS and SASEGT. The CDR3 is CASRPLGQGGNTIYF. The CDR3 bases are TGTGCCAGCAGGCCCTTGGGACAGGGGGGAAACACCATATATTTT.

Written as DNA, the CDR3 is TGTGCCTGGAGTCCCAGTAGAGGGAGGGATGGTGAGCAGTTCTTC. Protein product: CAWSPSRGRDGEQFF. This chain connects TRBV30 to TRBJ2-1; 7 positions agree with TRBD2. The CDR3 covers 15 residues. Trimming took 2 bases from V and 9 from J; bases not matched to a gene: 13. Looked up from germline, CDR1 is GTSNPN and CDR2 is SVGIG (reference sequence).

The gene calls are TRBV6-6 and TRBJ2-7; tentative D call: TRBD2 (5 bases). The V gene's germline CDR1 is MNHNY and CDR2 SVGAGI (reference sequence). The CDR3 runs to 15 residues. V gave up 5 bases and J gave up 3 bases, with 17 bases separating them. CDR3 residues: CASSLGSRRLYEQYF. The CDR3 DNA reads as TGTGCCAGCAGTCTAGGCAGTAGGAGGCTCTACGAGCAGTACTTC.

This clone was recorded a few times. The DNA for the CDR3 is TGCGCCAGCAGTGATACGACCGGGAAGAAGGAGGGAGTGGCTTACAATGAGCAGTTCTTC. Amino acids: CASSDTTGKKEGVAYNEQFF. The chain is built from TRBV4-1 and TRBJ2-1, with TRBD2 as a possible D gene (6 bases). Germline values: CDR1 MGHRA, CDR2 YSYEKL. The germline V and J ends were trimmed by 6 bases and 4 bases, with 31 bases remaining between them. The CDR3 sequence is 20 residues long.

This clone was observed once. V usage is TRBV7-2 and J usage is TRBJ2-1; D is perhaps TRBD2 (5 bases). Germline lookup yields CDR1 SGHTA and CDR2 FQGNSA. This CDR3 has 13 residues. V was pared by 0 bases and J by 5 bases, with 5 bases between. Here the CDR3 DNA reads TGTGCCAGCAGCTTAGCGCGGGACAATGAGCAGTTCTTC. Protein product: CASSLARDNEQFF.

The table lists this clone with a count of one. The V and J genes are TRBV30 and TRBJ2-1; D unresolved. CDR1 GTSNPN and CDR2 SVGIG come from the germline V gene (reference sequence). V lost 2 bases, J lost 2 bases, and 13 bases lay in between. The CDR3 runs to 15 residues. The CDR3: CAWSPDRLAYNEQFF. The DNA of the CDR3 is TGTGCCTGGAGTCCTGACCGCCTCGCCTACAATGAGCAGTTCTTC.